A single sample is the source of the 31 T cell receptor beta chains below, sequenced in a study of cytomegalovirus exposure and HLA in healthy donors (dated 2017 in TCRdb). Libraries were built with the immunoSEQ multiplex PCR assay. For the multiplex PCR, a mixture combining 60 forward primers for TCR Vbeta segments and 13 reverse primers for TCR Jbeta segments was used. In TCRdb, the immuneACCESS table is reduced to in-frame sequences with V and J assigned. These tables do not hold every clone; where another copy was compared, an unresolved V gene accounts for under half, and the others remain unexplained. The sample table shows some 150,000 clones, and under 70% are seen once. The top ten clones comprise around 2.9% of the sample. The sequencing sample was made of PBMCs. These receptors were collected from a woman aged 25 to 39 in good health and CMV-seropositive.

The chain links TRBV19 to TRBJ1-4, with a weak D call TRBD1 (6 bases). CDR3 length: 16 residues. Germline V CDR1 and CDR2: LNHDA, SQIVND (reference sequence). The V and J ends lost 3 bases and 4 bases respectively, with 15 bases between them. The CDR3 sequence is CASSMVSGRGNEKLFF. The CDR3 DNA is TGTGCCAGTAGTATGGTCTCAGGCAGGGGTAATGAAAAACTGTTTTTT.

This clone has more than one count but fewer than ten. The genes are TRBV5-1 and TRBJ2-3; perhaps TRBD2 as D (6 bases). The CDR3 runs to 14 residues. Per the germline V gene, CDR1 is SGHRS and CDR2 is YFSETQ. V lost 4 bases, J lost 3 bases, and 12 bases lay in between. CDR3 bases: TGCGCCAGCAGCCTCTCGGGGGAGACAGATACGCAGTATTTT. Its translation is CASSLSGETDTQYF. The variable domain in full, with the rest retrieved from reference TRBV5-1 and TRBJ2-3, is KAGVTQTPRYLIKTRGQQVTLSCSPISGHRSVSWYQQTPGQGLQFLFEYFSETQRNKGNFPGRFSGRQFSNSRSEMNVSTLELGDSALYLCASSLSGETDTQYFGPGTRLTVL.

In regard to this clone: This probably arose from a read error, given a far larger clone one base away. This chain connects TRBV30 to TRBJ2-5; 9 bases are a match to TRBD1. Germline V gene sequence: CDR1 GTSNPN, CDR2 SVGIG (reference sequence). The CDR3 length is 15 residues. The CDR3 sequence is CTWTRDRALQETQYF. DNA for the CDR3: TGTACCTGGACCCGGGACAGGGCTCTCCAAGAGACCCAGTACTTC.

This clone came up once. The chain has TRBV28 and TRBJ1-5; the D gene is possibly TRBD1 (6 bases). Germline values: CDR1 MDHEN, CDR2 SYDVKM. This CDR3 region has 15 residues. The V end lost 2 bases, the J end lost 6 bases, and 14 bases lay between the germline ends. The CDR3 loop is CASSLGGMVGQPQHF. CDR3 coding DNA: TGTGCCAGCAGTTTAGGGGGCATGGTGGGTCAGCCCCAGCATTTT.

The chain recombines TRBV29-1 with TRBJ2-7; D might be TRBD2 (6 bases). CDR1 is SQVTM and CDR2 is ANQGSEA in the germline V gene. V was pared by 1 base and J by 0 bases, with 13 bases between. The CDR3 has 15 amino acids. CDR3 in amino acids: CSVEGGDFPSYEQYF. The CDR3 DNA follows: TGCAGCGTTGAAGGTGGGGACTTCCCCTCCTACGAGCAGTACTTC.

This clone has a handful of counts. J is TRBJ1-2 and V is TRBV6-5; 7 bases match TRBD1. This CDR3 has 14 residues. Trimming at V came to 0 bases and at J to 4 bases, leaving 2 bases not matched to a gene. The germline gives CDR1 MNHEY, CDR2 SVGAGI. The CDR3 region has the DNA TGTGCCAGCAGTTACTCGGCAGGGGGCTATGGCTACACCTTC. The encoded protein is CASSYSAGGYGYTF.

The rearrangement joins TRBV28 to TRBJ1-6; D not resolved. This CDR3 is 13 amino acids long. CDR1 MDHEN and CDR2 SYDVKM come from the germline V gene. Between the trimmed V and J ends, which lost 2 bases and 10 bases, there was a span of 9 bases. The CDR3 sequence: CASSLRPESPLHF. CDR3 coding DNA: TGTGCCAGCAGTTTACGGCCGGAGTCACCCCTCCACTTT. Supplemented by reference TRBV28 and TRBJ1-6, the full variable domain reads DVKVTQSSRYLVKRTGEKVFLECVQDMDHENMFWYRQDPGLGLRLIYFSYDVKMKEKGDIPEGYSVSREKKERFSLILESASTNQTSMYLCASSLRPESPLHFGNGTRLTVT.

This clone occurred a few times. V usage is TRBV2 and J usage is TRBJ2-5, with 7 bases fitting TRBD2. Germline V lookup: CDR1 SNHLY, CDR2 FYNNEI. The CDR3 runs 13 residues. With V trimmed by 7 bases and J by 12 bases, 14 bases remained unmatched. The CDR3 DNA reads TGTGCCAGCATAACCCACTCAGTGGGAGGGAAGTACTTC. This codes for CASITHSVGGKYF.

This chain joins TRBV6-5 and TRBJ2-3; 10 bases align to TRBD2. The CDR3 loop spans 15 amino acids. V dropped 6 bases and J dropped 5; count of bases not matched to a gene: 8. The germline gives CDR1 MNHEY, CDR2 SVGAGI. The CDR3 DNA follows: TGTGCCAGCAGCAGCCTAGCGGGGGTGGTAGATACGCAGTATTTT. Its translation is CASSSLAGVVDTQYF.

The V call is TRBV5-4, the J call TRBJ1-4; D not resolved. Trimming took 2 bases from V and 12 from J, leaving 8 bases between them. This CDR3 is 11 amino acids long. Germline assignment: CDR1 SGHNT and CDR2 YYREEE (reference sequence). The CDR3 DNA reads TGTGCCAGCAGCTTCTCCGGAGAACTGTTTTTT. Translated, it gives CASSFSGELFF. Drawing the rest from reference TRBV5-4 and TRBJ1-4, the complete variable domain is ETGVTQSPTHLIKTRGQQVTLRCSSQSGHNTVSWYQQALGQGPQFIFQYYREEENGRGNFPPRFSGLQFPNYSSELNVNALELDDSALYLCASSFSGELFFGSGTQLSVL.

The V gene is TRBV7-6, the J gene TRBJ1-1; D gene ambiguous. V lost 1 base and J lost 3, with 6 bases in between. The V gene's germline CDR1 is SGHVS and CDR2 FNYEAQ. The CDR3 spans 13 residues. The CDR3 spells CASSLGTYTEAFF. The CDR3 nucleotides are TGTGCCAGCAGCTTAGGTACATACACTGAAGCTTTCTTT.

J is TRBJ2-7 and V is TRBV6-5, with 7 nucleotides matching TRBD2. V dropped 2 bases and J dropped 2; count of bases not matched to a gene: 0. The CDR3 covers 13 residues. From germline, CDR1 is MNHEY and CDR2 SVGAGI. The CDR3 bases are TGTGCCAGCAGTTACGCGGGGGCCTACGAGCAGTACTTC. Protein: CASSYAGAYEQYF.

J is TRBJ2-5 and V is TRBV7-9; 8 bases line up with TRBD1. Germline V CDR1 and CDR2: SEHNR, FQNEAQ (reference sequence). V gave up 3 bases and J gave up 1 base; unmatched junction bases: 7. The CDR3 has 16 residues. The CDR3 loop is CASSFPGRGPQETQYF. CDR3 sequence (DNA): TGTGCCAGCAGCTTTCCAGGCAGGGGGCCCCAAGAGACCCAGTACTTC.

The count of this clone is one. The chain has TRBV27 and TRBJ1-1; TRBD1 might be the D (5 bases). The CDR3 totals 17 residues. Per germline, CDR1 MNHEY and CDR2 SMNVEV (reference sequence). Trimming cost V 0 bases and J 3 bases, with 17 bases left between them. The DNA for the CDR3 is TGTGCCAGCAGTTTATCTATACCTTCGGGGGAGGACACTGAAGCTTTCTTT. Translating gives CASSLSIPSGEDTEAFF.

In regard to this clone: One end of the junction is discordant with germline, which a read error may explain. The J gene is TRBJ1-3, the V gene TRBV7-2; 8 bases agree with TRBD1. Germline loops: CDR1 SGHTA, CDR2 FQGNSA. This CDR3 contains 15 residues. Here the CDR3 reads CASRLGTGSGNTIYF. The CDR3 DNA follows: TGTGCCAGCAGGTTAGGGACAGGATCAGGAAACACCATATATTTT. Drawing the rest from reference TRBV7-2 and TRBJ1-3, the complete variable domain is GAGVSQSPSNKVTEKGKDVELRCDPISGHTALYWYRQSLGQGLEFLIYFQGNSAPDKSGLPSDRFSAERTGGSVSTLTIQRTQQEDSAVYLCASRLGTGSGNTIYFGEGSWLTVV.

CDR3 in amino acids: CASSQGLAPYEQYF. DNA of the CDR3: TGTGCCAGCAGCCAGGGACTAGCTCCCTACGAGCAGTACTTC. V gene TRBV28 combines with J gene TRBJ2-7; 9 bases are a match to TRBD2. Per the germline V gene, CDR1 is MDHEN and CDR2 is SYDVKM. The J segment lost 2 bases and the V segment lost 6 bases, leaving 5 bases of the junction unmatched. The CDR3 sequence is 14 residues long.

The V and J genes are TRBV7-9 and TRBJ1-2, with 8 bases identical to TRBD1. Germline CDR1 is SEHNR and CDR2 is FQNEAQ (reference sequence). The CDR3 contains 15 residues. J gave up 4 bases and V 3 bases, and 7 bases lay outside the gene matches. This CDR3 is CASSFRQGSFYGYTF. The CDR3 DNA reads TGTGCCAGCAGCTTTCGACAGGGGAGCTTCTATGGCTACACCTTC.

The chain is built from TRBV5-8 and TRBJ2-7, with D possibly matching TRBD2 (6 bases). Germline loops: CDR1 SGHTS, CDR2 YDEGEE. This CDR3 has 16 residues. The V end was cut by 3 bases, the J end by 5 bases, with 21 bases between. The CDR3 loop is CASSSLGERGANEQYF. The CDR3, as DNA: TGTGCCAGCAGCTCCCTGGGAGAACGCGGGGCTAACGAGCAGTACTTC.

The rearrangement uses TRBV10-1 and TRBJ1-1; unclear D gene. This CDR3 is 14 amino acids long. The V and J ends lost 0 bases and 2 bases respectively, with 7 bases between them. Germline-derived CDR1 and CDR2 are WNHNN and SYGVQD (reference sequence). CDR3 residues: CASSESLSNTEAFF. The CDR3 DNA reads TGCGCCAGCAGTGAGTCCCTATCAAACACTGAAGCTTTCTTT.

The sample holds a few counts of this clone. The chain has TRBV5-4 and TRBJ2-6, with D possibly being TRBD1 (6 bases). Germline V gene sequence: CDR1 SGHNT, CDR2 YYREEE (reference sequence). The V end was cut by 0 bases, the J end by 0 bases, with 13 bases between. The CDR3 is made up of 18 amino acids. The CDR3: CASSLGAGALSGANVLTF. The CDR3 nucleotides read TGTGCCAGCAGCTTGGGAGCAGGGGCTCTCTCTGGGGCCAACGTCCTGACTTTC.

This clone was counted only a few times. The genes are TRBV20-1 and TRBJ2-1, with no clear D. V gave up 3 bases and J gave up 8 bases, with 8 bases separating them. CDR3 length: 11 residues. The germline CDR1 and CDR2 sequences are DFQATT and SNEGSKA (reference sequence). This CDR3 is CSASEAHEQFF. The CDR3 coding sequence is TGCAGTGCTAGCGAGGCCCATGAGCAGTTCTTC.

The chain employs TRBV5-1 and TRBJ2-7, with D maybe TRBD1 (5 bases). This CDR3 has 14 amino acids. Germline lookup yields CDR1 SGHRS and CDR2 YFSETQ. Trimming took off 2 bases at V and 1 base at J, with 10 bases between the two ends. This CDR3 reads CASSFGRASYEQYF. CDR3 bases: TGCGCCAGCAGCTTCGGCAGGGCATCCTACGAGCAGTACTTC.

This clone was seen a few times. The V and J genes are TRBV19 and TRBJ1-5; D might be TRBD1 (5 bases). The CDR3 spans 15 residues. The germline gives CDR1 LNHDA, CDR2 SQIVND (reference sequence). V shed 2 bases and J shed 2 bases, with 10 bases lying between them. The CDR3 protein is CASSIQGPGNQPQHF. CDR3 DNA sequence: TGTGCCAGTAGTATACAGGGCCCGGGCAATCAGCCCCAGCATTTT.

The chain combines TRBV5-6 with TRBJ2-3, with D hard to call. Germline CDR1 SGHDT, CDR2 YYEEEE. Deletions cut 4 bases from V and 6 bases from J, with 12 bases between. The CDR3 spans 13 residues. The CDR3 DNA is TGTGCCAGCAGCAATTGGGCCGGTGATACGCAGTATTTT. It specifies CASSNWAGDTQYF. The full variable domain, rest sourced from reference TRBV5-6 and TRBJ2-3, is DAGVTQSPTHLIKTRGQQVTLRCSPKSGHDTVSWYQQALGQGPQFIFQYYEEEERQRGNFPDRFSGHQFPNYSSELNVNALLLGDSALYLCASSNWAGDTQYFGPGTRLTVL.

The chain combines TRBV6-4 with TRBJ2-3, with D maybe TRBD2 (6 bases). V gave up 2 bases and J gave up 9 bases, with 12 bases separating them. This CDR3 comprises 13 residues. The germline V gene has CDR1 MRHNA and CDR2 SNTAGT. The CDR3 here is CASSDRLEGTQYF. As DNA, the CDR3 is TGTGCCAGCAGTGACCGGTTGGAGGGGACGCAGTATTTT.

CDR3 sequence: CASSQGSARGGGETQYF. DNA of the CDR3: TGCGCCAGCAGCCAAGGCTCGGCGAGGGGGGGCGGGGAGACCCAGTACTTC. The V and J genes are TRBV4-1 and TRBJ2-5, with D maybe TRBD2 (7 bases). Germline CDR1 MGHRA, CDR2 YSYEKL. The V end was cut by 1 base, the J end by 5 bases, with 20 bases between. The CDR3 is 17 amino acids.

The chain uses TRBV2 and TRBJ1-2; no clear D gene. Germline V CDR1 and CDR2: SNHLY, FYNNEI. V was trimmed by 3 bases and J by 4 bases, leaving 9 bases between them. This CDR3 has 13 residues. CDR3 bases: TGTGCCAGCAGTGATTGGCTGATCTATGGCTACACCTTC. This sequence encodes CASSDWLIYGYTF.

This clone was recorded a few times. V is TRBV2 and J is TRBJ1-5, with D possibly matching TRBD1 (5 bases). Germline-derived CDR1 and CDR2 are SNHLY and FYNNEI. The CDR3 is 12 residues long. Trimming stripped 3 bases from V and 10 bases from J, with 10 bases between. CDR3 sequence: CASSDGAYPQHF. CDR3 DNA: TGTGCCAGCAGTGATGGGGCTTACCCCCAGCATTTT.

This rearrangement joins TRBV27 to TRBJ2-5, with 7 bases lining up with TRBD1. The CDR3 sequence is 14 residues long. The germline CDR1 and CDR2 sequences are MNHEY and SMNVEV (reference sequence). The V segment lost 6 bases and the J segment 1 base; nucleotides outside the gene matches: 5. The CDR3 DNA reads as TGTGCCAGCAGGCTAGGGACAGCCCAAGAGACCCAGTACTTC. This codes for CASRLGTAQETQYF.

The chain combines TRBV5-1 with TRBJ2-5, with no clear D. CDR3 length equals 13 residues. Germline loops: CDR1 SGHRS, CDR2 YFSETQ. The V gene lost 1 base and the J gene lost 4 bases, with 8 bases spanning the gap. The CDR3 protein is CASSLLVGETQYF. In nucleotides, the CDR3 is TGCGCCAGCAGCTTGTTGGTCGGAGAGACCCAGTACTTC. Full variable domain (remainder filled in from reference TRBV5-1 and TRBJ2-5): KAGVTQTPRYLIKTRGQQVTLSCSPISGHRSVSWYQQTPGQGLQFLFEYFSETQRNKGNFPGRFSGRQFSNSRSEMNVSTLELGDSALYLCASSLLVGETQYFGPGTRLLVL.

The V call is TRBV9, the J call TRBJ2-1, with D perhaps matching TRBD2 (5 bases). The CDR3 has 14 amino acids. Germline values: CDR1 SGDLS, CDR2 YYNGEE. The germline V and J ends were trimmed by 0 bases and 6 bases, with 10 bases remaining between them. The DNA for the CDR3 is TGTGCCAGCAGCGTAGATGGGCGGGTCAATGAGCAGTTCTTC. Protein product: CASSVDGRVNEQFF.